The clone carrying this T cell receptor (beta chain) came up many times. Its specificity is not known. The read falls 3 residues short of the CDR3 end, and the missing part is taken from the germline J gene. The sample is drawn from a study of T cell clonality in common variable immunodeficiency. The CDR3 length is 11 residues. Germline V gene lookup returns CDR1 DFQATT and CDR2 SNEGSKA (reference sequence). Study observations and caveats: Reportedly, TCR beta sequences from common variable immunodeficiency showed fewer deletions and N-nucleotide insertions.

Produced via immunoSEQ multiplex PCR; TCRdb's table is partial and in-frame only. The repertoire has roughly 28,000 clones, none seen only once; the ten largest take less than 15%. The sample comprised peripheral blood mononuclear cells. The chain couples TRBV20-1 to TRBJ2-2; perhaps TRBD1 as D (6 bases). This sequence originates from a person aged 18-69 years in good health. This CDR3 reads CSATQGLPLFF. Incomplete CDR3 DNA: TGCAGTGCCACACAGGGTCTGCCG.